This is a list of T cell receptor beta chains from one sample in a study of blood T cell repertoires in COVID-19. Assay: immunoSEQ multiplex PCR; the TCRdb copy retains only in-frame clones and omits some. The sample contains around 68,000 clones, 65% to 90% of which appear only once. The specimen was peripheral blood. The receptors here all came from a man older than 75 with acute or convalescent COVID-19. Each CDR3 is given with its conserved first and last residue. A D gene is named only where the DNA matches it firmly. The size of a clone is reported for some rows only, either as once, few or many, or as a class for expanded clones.

j_call v_call d_call clone_size cdr3_aa cdr3_nt
TRBJ2-7 TRBV3-1/TRBV3-2 . . CASSPLTATYEQYF TGTGCCAGCAGCCCTTTGACAGCGACCTACGAGCAGTACTTC
TRBJ2-7 TRBV14 TRBD2 once CASSHPAGGGNEQYF TGTGCCAGCAGCCACCCAGCGGGAGGCGGGAACGAGCAGTACTTC
TRBJ1-3 TRBV30 . . CAWGLGSGNTIYF TGTGCCTGGGGTCTAGGATCTGGAAACACCATATATTTT
TRBJ2-1 TRBV24-1 . . CATSTGTFNEQFF TGTGCCACCAGTACCGGGACTTTCAATGAGCAGTTCTTC
TRBJ2-7 TRBV10-3 . . CAISQQGTYEQYF TGTGCCATCAGTCAACAGGGCACCTACGAGCAGTACTTC
TRBJ2-5 TRBV15 . . CATSTQGASGEIRETQYF TGTGCCACCAGCACCCAGGGCGCTAGTGGGGAAATCCGGGAGACCCAGTACTTC
TRBJ2-1 TRBV2 . . CASSEGTVYNEQFF TGTGCCAGCAGTGAAGGGACAGTGTACAATGAGCAGTTCTTC
TRBJ2-2 TRBV5-1 TRBD2 . CASSLAGRVTRGLSNTGELFF TGCGCCAGCAGCTTGGCCGGGAGGGTTACAAGGGGACTATCGAACACCGGGGAGCTGTTTTTT
TRBJ2-4 TRBV7-8 TRBD2 . CASSLPGLGLQYF TGTGCCAGCAGCTTGCCGGGACTAGGCCTTCAGTACTTC
TRBJ2-5 TRBV11-3 TRBD1 few CASSSDRALGTQYF TGTGCCAGCAGCTCCGACAGGGCACTCGGGACCCAGTACTTC
TRBJ1-2 TRBV11-3 TRBD1 . CASSSLATGGMHYGYTF TGTGCCAGCAGCTCACTCGCCACAGGGGGCATGCACTATGGCTACACCTTC
TRBJ2-2 TRBV6-5 TRBD1 . CASSQQGARTGELFF TGTGCCAGCAGTCAACAGGGGGCGAGGACCGGGGAGCTGTTTTTT
TRBJ1-2 TRBV30 . . CAWSPGNSGSYTF TGTGCCTGGTCCCCCGGGAACTCGGGTAGCTACACCTTC
TRBJ2-7 TRBV10-2 TRBD2 . CASSALAGLGDEQYF TGCGCCAGCAGTGCCCTAGCGGGCCTCGGCGACGAGCAGTACTTC
TRBJ1-5 TRBV6-5 TRBD1 few CASSSQGGNQPQHF TGTGCCAGCAGTTCACAGGGGGGCAATCAGCCCCAGCATTTT
TRBJ2-7 TRBV5-1 . . CASSLDSQGGEQYF TGCGCCAGCAGCTTGGATTCGCAGGGCGGCGAGCAGTACTTC
TRBJ2-1 TRBV6-5 . . CASKQGRPIYNEQFF TGTGCCAGCAAACAGGGGAGGCCGATCTACAATGAGCAGTTCTTC
TRBJ1-2 TRBV5-1 TRBD1 . CASSLEGQRDYGYTF TGCGCCAGCAGCTTAGAGGGACAGCGGGACTATGGCTACACCTTC
TRBJ2-1 TRBV5-1 TRBD2 . CASGGTSGRTHEQFF TGCGCCAGCGGCGGGACTAGCGGGAGGACCCATGAGCAGTTCTTC
TRBJ2-5 TRBV9 TRBD2 . CASTPGRERVETQYF TGTGCCAGCACCCCGGGGAGGGAGAGGGTAGAGACCCAGTACTTC
TRBJ2-2 TRBV3-1/TRBV3-2 . . CASSQVSGELFF TGTGCCAGCAGCCAAGTCAGCGGGGAGCTGTTTTTT
TRBJ2-1 TRBV25-1 TRBD2 . CASSSAGREQFF TGTGCCAGCAGCTCTGCCGGGAGGGAGCAGTTCTTC
TRBJ2-4 TRBV24-1 TRBD1 . CATSDKTAGGINIQYF TGTGCCACCAGTGATAAAACGGCAGGGGGCATAAACATTCAGTACTTC
TRBJ2-1 TRBV7-9 . . CASSIYYGTSGDEQFF TGTGCCAGCAGCATATACTACGGGACTTCCGGGGATGAGCAGTTCTTC
TRBJ2-6 TRBV12-5 . . CASGSSGANVLTF TGTGCTAGTGGCTCCTCTGGGGCCAACGTCCTGACTTTC